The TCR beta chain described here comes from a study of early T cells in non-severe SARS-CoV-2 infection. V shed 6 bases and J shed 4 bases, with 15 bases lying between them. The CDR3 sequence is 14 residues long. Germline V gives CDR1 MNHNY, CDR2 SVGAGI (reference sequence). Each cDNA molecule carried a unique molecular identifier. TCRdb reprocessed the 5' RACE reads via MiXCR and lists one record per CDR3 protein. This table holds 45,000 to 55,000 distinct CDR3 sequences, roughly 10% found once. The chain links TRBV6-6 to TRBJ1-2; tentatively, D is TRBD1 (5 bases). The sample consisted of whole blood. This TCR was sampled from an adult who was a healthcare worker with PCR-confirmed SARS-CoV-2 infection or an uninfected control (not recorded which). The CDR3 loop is CASRARQKIYGYTF. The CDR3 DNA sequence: TGTGCCAGCAGAGCTCGACAGAAGATCTATGGCTACACCTTC.